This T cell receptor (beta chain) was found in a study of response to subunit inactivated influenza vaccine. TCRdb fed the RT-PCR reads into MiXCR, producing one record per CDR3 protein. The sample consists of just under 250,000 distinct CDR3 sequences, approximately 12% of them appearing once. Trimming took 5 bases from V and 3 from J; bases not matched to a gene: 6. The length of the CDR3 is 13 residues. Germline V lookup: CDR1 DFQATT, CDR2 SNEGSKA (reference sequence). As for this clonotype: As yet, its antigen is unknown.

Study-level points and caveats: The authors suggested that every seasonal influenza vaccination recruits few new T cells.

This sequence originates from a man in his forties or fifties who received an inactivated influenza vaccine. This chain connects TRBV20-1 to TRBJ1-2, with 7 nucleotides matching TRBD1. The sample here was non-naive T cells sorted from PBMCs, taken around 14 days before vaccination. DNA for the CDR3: TGCAGTGCTGGCTCCAGGGGGGACTATGGCTACACCTTC. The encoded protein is CSAGSRGDYGYTF.